This note documents a single TCR beta chain sequence. Its cognate antigen has yet to be identified. The record has no base qualities; no much larger clone is one base away. The cohort was made up of around 720 healthy bone marrow donors. At the time of sampling, all cohort members were nominally healthy, though unrecorded immune exposures were likely present. The donor was CMV seropositive and belonged to the group of 250 to 350 seropositive cohort members. Every donor gave a peripheral blood sample, and the peripheral blood mononuclear cells from that sample were used for TCR beta sequencing. The Qiagen DNeasy Blood Extraction Kit was used to extract genomic DNA from the blood cell samples. This specimen belongs to a study of cytomegalovirus exposure and HLA in healthy donors (dated by TCRdb to the late 2010s). Some background on the complete study: An earlier analysis of approximately 550 of the donors reported approximately 300 Gb of sequence data and 117 million unique TCR beta sequences from 150 million to 200 million T cells. Rather than drawing on any new phenotypic data, the later analysis identified candidate immune exposures from TCR beta sequences and the way those sequences occurred across donors. To predict cytomegalovirus infection status, the study brought together high-throughput TCR immunosequencing, statistical association of individual TCRs with disease status, and machine learning. Besides the first cohort of roughly 640 subjects, a separate validation cohort made up of roughly 120 different subjects was used. The study used immunosequencing to profile the T cell repertoires of approximately 650 subjects and linked those repertoires to cytomegalovirus serostatus. On average, around 230,000 unique TCR beta nucleotide sequences were sequenced per donor among 300 to 500 genotyped donors of the cohort, with around 19% of those sequences being non-productive. The genetic ancestry cluster associated with self-reported Caucasian donors included about 84% of the approximately 430 genotyped donors. The study was designed to test whether signatures of past pathogen exposure could be identified by cataloging public T cell receptors. Typing coverage differed by locus: A, B, C, DRB1 and DQB1 were typed in about 620-640 donors, DQA1 in around 500, DPA1 in roughly 590, and DPB1 in about 450. In a later genetic analysis, genome-wide SNP genotypes for about 55% of the roughly 670 donors were used, and that subset was treated as a discovery cohort. Class I and class II HLA loci were covered by the typing at four-digit resolution. Donor age, sex, ethnicity and CMV serostatus were compiled together with the repertoire data. A later analysis re-analyzed previously published TCR beta repertoires from 666 donors and added high-resolution HLA genotyping to study TCR occurrence patterns. Because of strong linkage in the cohort, a handful of DR-DQ haplotypes were treated as single units for association and clustering. An earlier analysis of 500 to 650 of the donors applied high-throughput TCR beta sequencing to assess whether each TCR beta V gene segment acted as functional or pseudogenic. An early release that covered some 640 HLA-typed donors contained 250 to 350 gigabases of sequencing data and 85 million to 100 million unique TCR sequences. All discovery cohort repertoires had been generated using a single sequencing platform.

Taken from cysteine to phenylalanine, the CDR3 has 15 residues. Only the CDR3 DNA stays, 45 bases, in frame from base 1. The V end loses 0 bases and the J end loses 2 bases, and a stretch of 10 bases separates them. The germline V gene (reference sequence) supplies CDR1 SEHNR and CDR2 FQNEAQ. The protocol used for the library was the immunoSEQ multiplex PCR assay. The multiplex PCR relied on a mix of 60 forward primers for TCR Vbeta segments and 13 reverse primers for TCR Jbeta segments. The CDR3 region of rearranged TCR beta genes was amplified from genomic DNA with a multiplex PCR assay. The Illumina HiSeq System was used to sequence the amplified TCR beta libraries as 87-base-pair reads. The authors' pipeline ran thus. A later analysis tallied 80 million to 95 million unique TCR beta chains across the 600 to 700 repertoires, and some 12 million of those chains were shared by two or more donors. A nearest-neighbor algorithm error-corrected the raw reads and collapsed the reads into unique sequences, merging closely related sequences to remove PCR and sequencing errors. Alignment of CDR3 sequences to IMGT reference sequences was used to assign V, D and J gene segments. Each retained sequence needed at least a six-nucleotide match to both a V gene segment and a J gene segment. A rearrangement counted as productive if the CDR3 had no stop codons and remained in frame with V and J, and every other rearrangement counted as non-productive. CDR3 was defined according to IMGT convention as the region running from the second conserved V-encoded cysteine to the conserved J-encoded phenylalanine. The earlier analysis of about 500 of the donors excluded sequences that lacked an unambiguous match to a single V gene segment. In an earlier analysis of more than 500 of the donors, a V segment was called functional when productive rearrangements were above 56.7%, and segregating when the standard deviation between donors exceeded 5%. To diagnose cytomegalovirus status from the catalog of TCR beta chain sequences, a statistical classification framework was built. V and J gene assignment, in a later analysis, came from comparing TCR nucleotide sequences with IMGT/GENE-DB human TR gene sequences. The TCRdist pipeline was used in a later analysis to assign CDR3 sequences and most-parsimonious VDJ recombination scenarios. In a later analysis, each TCR beta chain was defined by its CDR3 amino acid sequence together with its V-gene family, and reads lacking a unique V-gene family were excluded. In a later analysis, around 650 highly shared, low-generation-probability nucleotide sequences were removed to address suspected cross-contamination and a sequencing artifact. For each public chain, a later analysis derived a clonal expansion index from normalized ranks of inferred template counts within each repertoire. In a later analysis, generation probabilities were computed using a VDJ recombination model fitted to out-of-frame rearrangements, and the results were checked against IGoR. A later analysis scored TCR-TCR, TCR-HLA and TCR-CMV co-occurrence with hypergeometric tests, applying a repertoire-size bias correction to TCR pairs. In a later analysis, false discovery rates were estimated by permuting HLA or CMV assignments 20 times. In a later analysis, co-occurring TCRs were grouped with DBSCAN, and TCRdist sequence similarity was added when clustering was performed within HLA-allele-positive subsets. Co-occurrence clustering excluded repertoires with fewer than 30,000 or more than 120,000 public chains, plus five with anomalous nucleotide sharing. Held by TCRdb, this immuneACCESS table contains in-frame sequences only and omits some clones. Under half of the omission traces to an unresolved V gene where checked; the cause of the rest is unknown. That table is the source of V, J and clone size, and D and trimming were worked out from the DNA. Recorded for this sample are tens of thousands of clones; around three quarters of them occurred a single time. The ten largest make up about an eighth of the sample.

Findings and caveats that apply to the study as a whole: Most CMV-associated TCR beta chains appeared to be HLA-restricted in a later analysis, and the HLA associations seemed to be driven largely by CMV exposure. Because some donors lacked HLA typing at each locus, the association tests relied only on the typed subset. The sequencing pipeline was judged likely to have produced a cluster of highly shared sequence variants as a technical artifact. The classifier was reported to diagnose cytomegalovirus status with high specificity and sensitivity in both the original cohort and the validation cohort. In a later genetic analysis, fewer N-insertions in productive TCRs were reported among donors in an Asian-associated ancestry cluster than the approximately 710-donor mean. The study listed 150 to 200 TCR beta chains as associated with cytomegalovirus. An association between a missense DCLRE1C variant and V-gene and J-gene trimming of TCR beta chains was found in a later genetic analysis and replicated in an independent cohort. Some 15 rarely observed V segments, including chromosome 9 orphons, were excluded from the earlier analysis of some 590 of the donors because counts were too low. Roughly uniform sequencing depth across donors was assumed in presence/absence analyses, although this assumption may not hold. Three of the identified cytomegalovirus-associated TCR beta chains were confirmed in vitro to be specific for cytomegalovirus antigens. An earlier analysis of around 500 of the donors showed that most TCR beta V segments appeared in productive rearrangements either about 90% or about 30% of the time, which broadly matched IMGT annotations. The authors suggested that the approach could potentially be generalized to other disease states and immunological phenotypes. A further reported finding was that TCR beta sequences accurately predicted the HLA-A and HLA-B alleles for most subjects in the first cohort. Only TCR beta chains were sequenced in this cohort, and the absence of alpha or paired-chain data limited detectable features. Some IMGT-functional V segments, including TRBV6-2 and TRBV6-3, could not be distinguished by the 87-base-pair reads and were therefore excluded. According to a later analysis, parvovirus B19, influenza, CMV and Epstein-Barr virus appeared linked to several top co-occurrence clusters. In a later analysis, the rate of TCR association differed among HLA loci, with DRB1 alleles having the most associated TCRs and HLA-C alleles having the fewest. Linkage disequilibrium might explain the correlated functional status among segregating V segments, but an unknown experimental factor could not be excluded. When HLA alleles, especially DR and DQ, strongly co-occurred, TCR associations were difficult to assign to individual alleles. In a later analysis, HLA-associated TCR beta chains were found to be more clonally expanded and to have lower generation probabilities than equally common non-associated chains. Specific HLA alleles were associated with over 15,000 TCR beta sequences at a false discovery rate of 0.05 in a later analysis. Immune exposure information for the cohort was limited to CMV serostatus. Most TCR sequences were observed very rarely across donors, whereas some public TCRs were present in many individuals.

The sequence is built from TRBV7-9 and TRBJ1-1, and the D gene may be TRBD1, 5 bases matching. Specimen: PBMCs. This clonotype originated in a male donor in good health and CMV-seropositive. CDR3 sequence: CASSLADTGNTEAFF. The DNA sequence is given as TGTGCCAGCAGCTTAGCAGATACAGGTAACACTGAAGCTTTCTTT.